The following is a T cell receptor beta chain sequence with its context. Its antigen is not identified. The entry originates in a study of T cell responses to AZD1222 COVID-19 vaccine. Study-level findings and limits: A reported finding is that nearly half of spike-specific TCRs target unmutated variant regions. The sample set comprised mostly white British donors with more females, and clonal diversity was possibly underestimated.

The CDR3 sequence is 17 residues long. Per the germline V gene, CDR1 is LGHDT and CDR2 is YNNKEL (reference sequence). Trimming took off 6 bases at V and 4 bases at J, with 25 bases between the two ends. Method: immunoSEQ multiplex PCR; TCRdb's copy keeps in-frame clones and lacks some. The sample gives about 110,000 clones, 86% of which show up once; approximately 3.3% is in the top ten. This chain links TRBV3-1 (or the pseudogene TRBV3-2) with TRBJ2-7; the D gene could be TRBD1 or TRBD2 (7 bases each). The source was peripheral blood, collected on day 0 of AZD1222 vaccination. The clonotype originates from an adult in good health. The CDR3: CASRAGQRVPGDYEQYF. CDR3 coding DNA: TGTGCCAGCAGAGCGGGACAGCGGGTCCCGGGGGATTACGAGCAGTACTTC.